This record looks at one T cell receptor beta chain sequence and its context. This sample stems from a study of shared clonotypes between healthy human individuals. The protocol was immunoSEQ multiplex PCR, while the TCRdb copy is restricted to in-frame clones and leaves out a portion. The table shows 640,000 or so clones, with about two thirds occurring only once. V was shortened by 2 bases and J by 0 bases, with 18 bases between the two germline ends. The germline CDR1 and CDR2 sequences are MNHEY and SMNVEV (reference sequence). The CDR3 extends over 18 amino acids. The V call is TRBV27, the J call TRBJ2-3; no clear D. The TCR comes from a woman in her 30s in good health. The sample comprised memory CD4+ T cells sorted from blood. As to subset: CD45RA-negative fraction. The CDR3 DNA reads as TGTGCCAGCAGTTTAATCCCCACAGCTCCGGGCAGCACAGATACGCAGTATTTT. Its translation is CASSLIPTAPGSTDTQYF.